This entry lists 29 T cell receptor beta chains sequenced from one sample in a study of blood T cell repertoires in COVID-19 (TCRdb year 2020). The library was obtained by the immunoSEQ multiplex PCR assay. Imported from immuneACCESS, the table was reduced by TCRdb to in-frame sequences with V and J called. These copies leave out some clones; in studies compared against another copy, an unresolved V gene accounts for under half, and the cause of the remainder is not known. This sample comprises about 170,000 clones, approximately 79% of them detected only once. The top ten clonotypes cover around 19% of the sample. The sample was PBMCs or T cells enriched from blood (not recorded which). The receptors stem from a woman aged 70-85 years in a cohort exposed to, infected with or recovered from COVID-19 (not recorded which).

J is TRBJ1-1 and V is TRBV15; D gene ambiguous. Germline-derived CDR1 and CDR2 are LNHNV and YYDKDF (reference sequence). The CDR3 sequence is 16 residues long. V was cut by 1 base and J by 2 bases, with 14 bases left in between. CDR3 nucleotides: TGTGCCACCAGCAGAGGGGGTGCGGGCACCAACACTGAAGCTTTCTTT. As protein: CATSRGGAGTNTEAFF.

This clone was found once. The chain recombines TRBV5-4 with TRBJ1-6; D unresolved. This CDR3 is built from 15 residues. Deletions cut 5 bases from V and 0 bases from J, with 9 bases between. Germline CDR1 reads SGHNT; CDR2 reads YYREEE (reference sequence). The DNA of the CDR3 is TGTGCCAGCAGGCTCTATAGCTCCTATAATTCACCCCTCCACTTT. The encoded protein is CASRLYSSYNSPLHF.

This clone has only a few counts. The chain couples TRBV7-6 to TRBJ2-1; 14 bases are shared with TRBD2. CDR1 SGHVS and CDR2 FNYEAQ come from the germline V gene. The CDR3 sequence is 15 residues long. J gave up 10 bases and V 5 bases, and 7 bases lay outside the gene matches. CDR3 DNA: TGTGCCAGCAGCGACCGACTAGCGGGAGGGCAAGAGCAGTTCTTC. Translation: CASSDRLAGGQEQFF.

This chain uses TRBV5-1 with TRBJ1-4; 8 bases are shared with TRBD1. The V gene's germline CDR1 is SGHRS and CDR2 YFSETQ. CDR3 length: 15 amino acids. V lost 2 bases, J lost 3 bases, and 3 bases stayed unmatched. The CDR3 nucleotides are TGCGCCAGCAGCTTCCGGACAGGGCCTAATGAAAAACTGTTTTTT. As protein: CASSFRTGPNEKLFF.

The gene calls are TRBV24-1 and TRBJ2-7; the match to TRBD1 covers 7 bases. CDR3 length: 11 residues. The V segment lost 10 bases and the J segment 5 bases; nucleotides outside the gene matches: 4. The V gene's germline CDR1 is KGHDR and CDR2 SFDVKD. In DNA form, the CDR3 reads TGTGCCACGAGCGACAGGGACGAGCAGTACTTC. It is translated as CATSDRDEQYF.

A note on this clone: A read error may account for a junction end that differs from germline. J is TRBJ2-1 and V is TRBV19; 11 nucleotides agree with TRBD2. CDR3 size: 14 residues. Per germline, CDR1 LNHDA and CDR2 SQIVND (reference sequence). In DNA form, the CDR3 reads TGTGCCAGTAGTAAAGGACTAGCGGGCATGGGTGTACTCTTC. Amino acids: CASSKGLAGMGVLF. Combining the CDR3 with reference TRBV19 and TRBJ2-1 gives the whole variable domain DGGITQSPKYLFRKEGQNVTLSCEQNLNHDAMYWYRQDPGQGLRLIYYSQIVNDFQKGDIAEGYSVSREKKESFPLTVTSAQKNPTAFYLCASSKGLAGMGVLFGPGTRLTVL.

Details on this clone: The sample has other DNA sequences that encode this CDR3 too. This chain uses TRBV2 with TRBJ2-7; possibly TRBD1 for D (6 bases). The germline V and J ends were trimmed by 3 bases and 3 bases, with 6 bases remaining between them. Looked up from germline, CDR1 is SNHLY and CDR2 is FYNNEI. The CDR3 is made up of 12 amino acids. The CDR3, as DNA: TGTGCCAGCAGTGACAGGGGCTACGAGCAGTACTTC. Residues: CASSDRGYEQYF.

The rearrangement joins TRBV9 to TRBJ2-7; no firm D call. Deletions cut 3 bases from V and 2 bases from J, with 9 bases between. CDR1 and CDR2 (germline): SGDLS, YYNGEE. The length of the CDR3 is 13 residues. CDR3 amino acids: CASSADRPYEQYF. The CDR3 nucleotides are TGTGCCAGCAGCGCAGATCGCCCCTACGAGCAGTACTTC.

This rearrangement joins TRBV7-6 to TRBJ2-2; maybe TRBD2 (5 bases). V lost 3 bases and J 6 bases, leaving 11 bases between the germline ends. The CDR3 is 14 residues long. CDR1 and CDR2 from the germline V gene are SGHVS and FNYEAQ. CDR3 in DNA: TGTGCCAGCAGCTTGCAGCGGCGACCCGGGGAGCTGTTTTTT. It translates to CASSLQRRPGELFF.

This chain uses TRBV10-2 with TRBJ2-4, with 10 bases matching TRBD2. Germline CDR1 and CDR2: WSHSY and SAAADI. This CDR3 is built from 13 residues. V lost 8 bases, J lost 8 bases, and 6 bases stayed unmatched. CDR3 loop: CASQLAGADIQYF. CDR3 DNA sequence: TGCGCCAGCCAGCTAGCGGGAGCAGACATTCAGTACTTC.

The chain has TRBV27 and TRBJ2-1; 9 positions agree with TRBD1. Germline loops: CDR1 MNHEY, CDR2 SMNVEV (reference sequence). The V and J ends lost 1 base and 3 bases, in that order; junction bases with no gene match: 10. This CDR3 spans 18 amino acids. CDR3 nucleotides: TGTGCCAGCAGTTTATGGGGGACAGGGACTATCAACTACAATGAGCAGTTCTTC. It codes for CASSLWGTGTINYNEQFF.

The rearrangement joins TRBV3-1 (or the pseudogene TRBV3-2) to TRBJ1-1; 8 positions match TRBD1. The CDR3 consists of 14 residues. Looked up from germline, CDR1 is LGHDT and CDR2 is YNNKEL (reference sequence). The junction had 3 bases not matched to a gene; V was cut back by 1 base and J by 5 bases. The CDR3 nucleotides are TGTGCCAGCAGCCAAGTCACAGGGGGAACTGAAGCTTTCTTT. This encodes CASSQVTGGTEAFF.

The chain is built from TRBV5-6 and TRBJ1-3; 8 bases are a match to TRBD1. J lost 4 bases, V lost 5 bases, and 11 bases had no gene match. Germline V CDR1 and CDR2: SGHDT, YYEEEE. The CDR3 runs 16 residues. This CDR3 is CASSSRGRGPGNTIYF. DNA of the CDR3: TGTGCCAGCAGTTCACGAGGCAGGGGGCCCGGAAACACCATATATTTT.

The gene calls are TRBV5-1 and TRBJ1-4; tentatively, D is TRBD1 (6 bases). V gave up 3 bases and J gave up 0 bases, with 15 bases separating them. The CDR3 extends over 17 amino acids. Germline loops: CDR1 SGHRS, CDR2 YFSETQ. The CDR3: CASSSRPGQATNEKLFF. CDR3 in DNA: TGCGCCAGCAGCTCGCGACCGGGACAAGCAACTAATGAAAAACTGTTTTTT.

V gene TRBV6-5 combines with J gene TRBJ1-2; a weak D match, TRBD1 (5 bases). V gave up 3 bases and J gave up 3 bases, with 17 bases separating them. CDR1 and CDR2 from the germline V gene are MNHEY and SVGAGI. The CDR3 runs 16 residues. CDR3 loop: CASSYAFVGPYYGYTF. The CDR3 DNA reads TGTGCCAGCAGTTATGCCTTTGTGGGGCCGTACTATGGCTACACCTTC.

The chain carries TRBV27 and TRBJ2-7, with 8 bases lining up with TRBD2. The CDR3 extends over 14 amino acids. CDR1 and CDR2 (germline): MNHEY, SMNVEV (reference sequence). V trimming: 8 bases; J trimming: 4 bases; junction bases outside the gene matches: 10. CDR3 residues: CASGSRAGEYEQYF. The CDR3 DNA reads as TGTGCCAGCGGATCGAGAGCGGGAGAATACGAGCAGTACTTC.

The V gene is TRBV7-9, the J gene TRBJ2-7, with D perhaps matching TRBD2 (6 bases). Germline values: CDR1 SEHNR, CDR2 FQNEAQ (reference sequence). The CDR3 has 14 residues. V lost 5 bases and J 2 bases, leaving 13 bases between the germline ends. CDR3 protein: CASSLGGNAYEQYF. DNA for the CDR3: TGTGCCAGCAGCCTAGGAGGGAATGCCTACGAGCAGTACTTC.

The chain joins TRBV18 to TRBJ1-4; 8 positions match TRBD1. The CDR3 runs 14 residues. Trimming took 3 bases from V and 8 from J; bases not matched to a gene: 5. Germline V lookup: CDR1 KGHSH, CDR2 LQKENI. The CDR3, as DNA: TGTGCCAGCTCACCGGACAGGGTGGGCGAAAAACTGTTTTTT. Translation gives CASSPDRVGEKLFF. Using reference TRBV18 and TRBJ1-4 for the parts outside the CDR3, the full variable domain is NAGVMQNPRHLVRRRGQEARLRCSPMKGHSHVYWYRQLPEEGLKFMVYLQKENIIDESGMPKERFSAEFPKEGPSILRIQQVVRGDSAAYFCASSPDRVGEKLFFGSGTQLSVL.

This clone turned up a few times. The CDR3 DNA follows: TGTGCCAGCAGCCAAATTATCTCTGGGGCCAACGTCCTGACTTTC. Translation gives CASSQIISGANVLTF. V usage is TRBV14 and J usage is TRBJ2-6; D call uncertain. Per the germline V gene, CDR1 is SGHDN and CDR2 is FVKESK. V was cut by 2 bases and J by 0 bases, with 5 bases left in between. The CDR3 contains 15 residues.

This clone has a handful of counts. This chain links TRBV5-1 with TRBJ1-3; TRBD1 matches 7 bases. The CDR3 is made up of 14 amino acids. The V gene end was trimmed by 7 bases and the J gene end by 2 bases; junction bases not matched to a gene: 6. Germline lookup yields CDR1 SGHRS and CDR2 YFSETQ. CDR3: CASGTGEAGNTIYF. The CDR3 region has the DNA TGCGCCAGCGGCACAGGGGAGGCTGGAAACACCATATATTTT.

This chain links TRBV7-2 with TRBJ1-5, with D possibly being TRBD1 (5 bases). This CDR3 contains 14 residues. CDR1 is SGHTA and CDR2 is FQGNSA in the germline V gene. With 5 bases removed from V and 3 bases from J, the gap between germline ends came to 11 bases. CDR3 protein: CASSLRGSNQPQHF. The CDR3 DNA reads as TGTGCCAGCAGCCTACGGGGGTCCAATCAGCCCCAGCATTTT.

J is TRBJ1-3 and V is TRBV19; 10 nucleotides align to TRBD1. The CDR3 runs to 17 residues. The germline V gene encodes CDR1 LNHDA and CDR2 SQIVND (reference sequence). The V gene end was trimmed by 6 bases and the J gene end by 2 bases; junction bases not matched to a gene: 10. The CDR3: CASSLRDRGAAGNTIYF. The DNA of the CDR3 is TGTGCCAGTAGCCTCCGGGACAGGGGAGCGGCTGGAAACACCATATATTTT.

Only a few counts were recorded for this clone. V is TRBV3-1 (or the pseudogene TRBV3-2) and J is TRBJ1-1, with 8 bases lining up with TRBD1. Germline loops: CDR1 LGHDT, CDR2 YNNKEL (reference sequence). The CDR3 consists of 14 residues. The trim removed 3 bases at V and 3 bases at J, leaving 3 bases unmatched. CDR3 DNA sequence: TGTGCCAGCAGCCAGCCGGACAGGGACACTGAAGCTTTCTTT. Its protein product is CASSQPDRDTEAFF.

This clone was seen more than once but under ten times. This sequence joins TRBV7-9 and TRBJ1-1; TRBD1 aligns across 9 bases. This CDR3 is built from 15 residues. The germline V gene has CDR1 SEHNR and CDR2 FQNEAQ (reference sequence). J was trimmed by 1 base and V by 9 bases; bases with no gene match: 9. CDR3 bases: TGTGCCAGTGGGCTGACAGGGGGACGGAACACTGAAGCTTTCTTT. As protein: CASGLTGGRNTEAFF.

V and J are TRBV27 and TRBJ1-1, with 9 bases lining up with TRBD1. The V gene's germline CDR1 is MNHEY and CDR2 SMNVEV (reference sequence). The CDR3 is 13 residues long. V dropped 7 bases and J dropped 3; count of bases not matched to a gene: 3. Here the CDR3 reads CASKHRGHTEAFF. The CDR3 DNA reads TGTGCCAGCAAACACAGGGGGCACACTGAAGCTTTCTTT.

The rearrangement uses TRBV5-4 and TRBJ2-5; 12 nucleotides agree with TRBD2. CDR1 SGHNT and CDR2 YYREEE come from the germline V gene (reference sequence). V gave up 1 base and J gave up 5 bases; unmatched junction bases: 6. The CDR3 totals 16 residues. The DNA for the CDR3 is TGTGCCAGCAGCTTGTGGACTAGCGGGACGCGTGAGACCCAGTACTTC. Amino acid sequence: CASSLWTSGTRETQYF.

The chain couples TRBV7-3 to TRBJ2-1; TRBD2 is a possible D gene (6 bases). Looked up from germline, CDR1 is SGHTA and CDR2 is FQGTGA. The V end was cut by 4 bases, the J end by 0 bases, with 16 bases between. This CDR3 has 17 residues. The CDR3 DNA sequence: TGTGCCAGCAGCTCCGGACGGGGGAGTGGCTCCTACAATGAGCAGTTCTTC. Translation gives CASSSGRGSGSYNEQFF.

The table lists this clone with a few counts. The V call is TRBV30, the J call TRBJ1-5; TRBD1 is a possible D gene (5 bases). Trimming removed 1 base from V and 5 bases from J, with 15 bases in between. CDR3 length: 15 amino acids. In germline, CDR1 is GTSNPN, CDR2 SVGIG (reference sequence). The CDR3 loop is CAWSEGTQGYQPQHF. CDR3 nucleotide sequence: TGTGCCTGGAGTGAGGGTACCCAGGGTTATCAGCCCCAGCATTTT. The entire variable domain, with the rest obtained from reference TRBV30 and TRBJ1-5, is as follows: SQTIHQWPATLVQPVGSPLSLECTVEGTSNPNLYWYRQAAGRGLQLLFYSVGIGQISSEVPQNLSASRPQDRQFILSSKKLLLSDSGFYLCAWSEGTQGYQPQHFGDGTRLSIL.

V and J are TRBV6-5 and TRBJ1-1; TRBD1 matches 9 bases. The CDR3 has 13 residues. After removal of 6 bases from V and 7 bases from J, the junction contained 6 bases not matched to a gene. The germline gives CDR1 MNHEY, CDR2 SVGAGI. CDR3 sequence: CASRGGQGLEAFF. The CDR3 region has the DNA TGTGCCAGCAGGGGGGGACAGGGCCTTGAAGCTTTCTTT.